A single sample is the source of the 24 T cell receptor beta chains below, sequenced in a study of blood T cell repertoires in COVID-19 (dated by TCRdb to 2018 to 2021). The library was generated by the immunoSEQ multiplex PCR assay. TCRdb mirrors the immuneACCESS table, restricted to in-frame sequences. Some clones are absent from its copies; in checked studies, under half trace to an unresolved V gene, and the reason for the others is unknown. The sample data list about 69,000 clones, and just under 80% of these were observed just once. The ten largest account for roughly 50% of the sample. Sequenced input: peripheral blood. The origin of the receptors is a human donor in a cohort sampled during active COVID-19.

J is TRBJ1-2 and V is TRBV7-9; D is possibly TRBD1 (5 bases). This CDR3 comprises 16 residues. V was clipped by 4 bases and J by 5 bases, with 20 bases between them. CDR1 and CDR2 (germline): SEHNR, FQNEAQ (reference sequence). CDR3 bases: TGTGCCAGCAGCTCTCTCACAGGAAAGGGGACTTATGGCTACACCTTC. It yields the protein CASSSLTGKGTYGYTF.

This clone has a handful of counts. The chain has TRBV30 and TRBJ1-1; D gene ambiguous. Trimming removed 4 bases from V and 1 base from J, with 13 bases in between. The CDR3 runs to 14 residues. Germline loops: CDR1 GTSNPN, CDR2 SVGIG (reference sequence). In DNA form, the CDR3 reads TGTGCCTGGAAAAGGAAAGCAGGGAACACTGAAGCTTTCTTT. Translation: CAWKRKAGNTEAFF.

This clone was counted a few times. This rearrangement joins TRBV24-1 to TRBJ1-1, with 9 positions matching TRBD1. With V trimmed by 0 bases and J by 6 bases, 10 bases remained unmatched. The CDR3 sequence is 17 residues long. Germline-derived CDR1 and CDR2 are KGHDR and SFDVKD. The CDR3 region has the DNA TGTGCCACCAGTGATTTGACAGGGGGCTCGAGGTGCGCTGAAGCTTTCTTT. It is translated as CATSDLTGGSRCAEAFF.

The chain combines TRBV7-6 with TRBJ2-1, with 8 bases matching TRBD2. This CDR3 has 17 residues. Germline CDR1 reads SGHVS; CDR2 reads FNYEAQ. The junction had 8 bases not matched to a gene; V was cut back by 4 bases and J by 0 bases. The CDR3 here is CASSSLLAGNSYNEQFF. The CDR3 coding sequence is TGTGCCAGCAGCTCCCTATTAGCGGGGAACTCCTACAATGAGCAGTTCTTC.

The CDR3 loop is CAWAEGRAGELFF. CDR3 in DNA: TGTGCCTGGGCGGAGGGTAGGGCCGGGGAGCTGTTTTTT. The J gene is TRBJ2-2, the V gene TRBV30; D is perhaps TRBD2 (6 bases). The V end lost 5 bases, the J end lost 6 bases, and 13 bases lay between the germline ends. The germline CDR1 and CDR2 sequences are GTSNPN and SVGIG (reference sequence). CDR3 length: 13 amino acids. Full variable domain (missing parts from reference TRBV30 and TRBJ2-2): SQTIHQWPATLVQPVGSPLSLECTVEGTSNPNLYWYRQAAGRGLQLLFYSVGIGQISSEVPQNLSASRPQDRQFILSSKKLLLSDSGFYLCAWAEGRAGELFFGEGSRLTVL.

The rearrangement uses TRBV7-2 and TRBJ1-1, with 8 bases lining up with TRBD1. The V and J ends lost 3 bases and 5 bases, in that order; junction bases with no gene match: 5. The CDR3 consists of 14 residues. Germline V CDR1 and CDR2: SGHTA, FQGNSA. CDR3 protein: CASSFGQGKTEAFF. For the CDR3, the DNA is TGTGCCAGCAGCTTCGGACAGGGTAAGACTGAAGCTTTCTTT.

The chain carries TRBV2 and TRBJ2-3; unclear D gene. V was clipped by 8 bases and J by 3 bases, with 18 bases between them. Germline CDR1 is SNHLY and CDR2 is FYNNEI. This CDR3 contains 15 residues. DNA for the CDR3: TGTGCCAGCTCCTCTGAGGCCCTTTCAACAGATACGCAGTATTTT. Residues: CASSSEALSTDTQYF.

The V call is TRBV5-8, the J call TRBJ2-7; TRBD1 matches at 9 bases. This CDR3 comprises 15 residues. The ends lost 3 bases at V and 1 base at J; junction bases unmatched: 5. CDR1 and CDR2 (germline): SGHTS, YDEGEE. In nucleotides, the CDR3 is TGTGCCAGCAGCTCACAGGGGGCGGTTTCCTACGAGCAGTACTTC. It specifies CASSSQGAVSYEQYF.

This CDR3 is CASSFRRNTEAFF. The CDR3 coding sequence is TGTGCCAGCAGCTTCAGGCGTAACACTGAAGCTTTCTTT. This chain links TRBV5-6 with TRBJ1-1; D is unclear. With 2 bases removed from V and 2 bases from J, the gap between germline ends came to 7 bases. Germline V gene sequence: CDR1 SGHDT, CDR2 YYEEEE. The CDR3 spans 13 residues.

This chain uses TRBV6-4 with TRBJ2-3; 8 bases are a match to TRBD1. Trimming removed 4 bases from V and 1 base from J; junction bases left unmatched: 1. The germline gives CDR1 MRHNA, CDR2 SNTAGT. There are 14 residues in the CDR3. The CDR3 DNA follows: TGTGCCAGCAGTGCAGGGGGCGGCACAGATACGCAGTATTTT. Translating gives CASSAGGGTDTQYF.

The chain has TRBV7-9 and TRBJ2-3; the D gene is possibly TRBD2 (7 bases). In germline, CDR1 is SEHNR, CDR2 FQNEAQ (reference sequence). This CDR3 is built from 17 residues. Trimming left V 5 bases short and J 3 bases short, with 21 bases between. DNA of the CDR3: TGTGCCAGCAGCGCTATAGGGGGACTAAGCGGGACAGATACGCAGTATTTT. Translated, it gives CASSAIGGLSGTDTQYF. Full variable domain (outside the CDR3, taken from reference TRBV7-9 and TRBJ2-3): DTGVSQNPRHKITKRGQNVTFRCDPISEHNRLYWYRQTLGQGPEFLTYFQNEAQLEKSRLLSDRFSAERPKGSFSTLEIQRTEQGDSAMYLCASSAIGGLSGTDTQYFGPGTRLTVL.

The V and J genes are TRBV28 and TRBJ2-1; perhaps TRBD2 as D (6 bases). Germline CDR1 MDHEN, CDR2 SYDVKM. V lost 4 bases and J 0 bases, leaving 16 bases between the germline ends. This CDR3 is 17 amino acids long. The CDR3 loop is CASSSSSRGSSYNEQFF. In DNA form, the CDR3 reads TGTGCCAGCAGTTCGTCTAGCCGGGGGAGCTCCTACAATGAGCAGTTCTTC.

This clone was seen a handful of times. The chain recombines TRBV7-8 with TRBJ2-2; 9 bases line up with TRBD1. Germline-derived CDR1 and CDR2 are SGHVS and FQNEAQ. This CDR3 has 15 amino acids. The ends lost 4 bases at V and 6 bases at J; junction bases unmatched: 6. The CDR3 is CASSSGTGKAGELFF. DNA for the CDR3: TGTGCCAGCAGCTCGGGGACAGGGAAAGCCGGGGAGCTGTTTTTT.

This sequence joins TRBV19 and TRBJ2-1, with TRBD1 identical over 8 bases. Per germline, CDR1 LNHDA and CDR2 SQIVND (reference sequence). J gave up 2 bases and V 5 bases, and 8 bases lay outside the gene matches. The CDR3 has 16 amino acids. CDR3 DNA sequence: TGTGCCAGTAGTCTACAGGGGGATCCTACCTACAATGAGCAGTTCTTC. Translating gives CASSLQGDPTYNEQFF.

This sequence joins TRBV19 and TRBJ2-3, with TRBD1 matching over 7 bases. The CDR3 spans 17 residues. From germline, CDR1 is LNHDA and CDR2 SQIVND (reference sequence). The trim removed 5 bases at V and 3 bases at J, leaving 14 bases unmatched. CDR3 DNA sequence: TGTGCCAGTAGTTCGAGGAAGACAGGGTACCTTACAGATACGCAGTATTTT. Translating gives CASSSRKTGYLTDTQYF.

The chain joins TRBV9 to TRBJ1-4; D gene unclear. The germline gives CDR1 SGDLS, CDR2 YYNGEE. The CDR3 spans 17 residues. V lost 4 bases and J 4 bases, leaving 20 bases between the germline ends. The CDR3 spells CASSRPSSGGLNEKLFF. The CDR3 DNA sequence: TGTGCCAGCAGCCGCCCCTCATCAGGCGGACTTAATGAAAAACTGTTTTTT.

This clone was seen a single time. The chain links TRBV10-3 to TRBJ1-1; D not resolved. The germline V gene has CDR1 ENHRY and CDR2 SYGVKD. This CDR3 is built from 11 residues. V was trimmed by 4 bases and J by 6 bases, leaving 6 bases between them. The CDR3 reads CAISAGSEAFF. DNA of the CDR3: TGTGCCATCAGTGCGGGATCTGAAGCTTTCTTT.

V is TRBV5-1 and J is TRBJ2-7, with a tentative D call TRBD1 (5 bases). V lost 5 bases and J 2 bases, leaving 8 bases between the germline ends. The length of the CDR3 is 12 residues. Germline CDR1 reads SGHRS; CDR2 reads YFSETQ. CDR3 residues: CASRAGPYEQYF. In DNA form, the CDR3 reads TGCGCCAGCAGGGCAGGGCCCTACGAGCAGTACTTC. The full variable domain, rest sourced from reference TRBV5-1 and TRBJ2-7, is KAGVTQTPRYLIKTRGQQVTLSCSPISGHRSVSWYQQTPGQGLQFLFEYFSETQRNKGNFPGRFSGRQFSNSRSEMNVSTLELGDSALYLCASRAGPYEQYFGPGTRLTVT.

The genes are TRBV24-1 and TRBJ1-5; 7 nucleotides align to TRBD1. CDR1 is KGHDR and CDR2 is SFDVKD in the germline V gene. The CDR3 is made up of 13 amino acids. The J segment lost 7 bases and the V segment lost 3 bases, leaving 2 bases of the junction unmatched. CDR3 in amino acids: CATSDTGVQPQHF. DNA of the CDR3: TGTGCCACCAGTGATACAGGGGTCCAGCCCCAGCATTTT.

V gene TRBV10-1 combines with J gene TRBJ2-1, with TRBD1 matching over 7 bases. The CDR3 has 15 residues. Per the germline V gene, CDR1 is WNHNN and CDR2 is SYGVQD (reference sequence). Losses at the gene ends were 9 bases for V and 5 bases for J; bases not matched to a gene: 13. CDR3 amino acids: CARTGTGTDDNEQFF. The CDR3 DNA follows: TGCGCCAGAACCGGTACCGGGACAGACGACAATGAGCAGTTCTTC.

V usage is TRBV10-2 and J usage is TRBJ2-3; 13 bases are a match to TRBD2. The length of the CDR3 is 18 residues. J lost 4 bases, V lost 0 bases, and 7 bases had no gene match. The germline V gene has CDR1 WSHSY and CDR2 SAAADI. The CDR3 coding sequence is TGCGCCAGCAGTGAGTCCCGGCGGACTAGCGGGAGACCAGATACGCAGTATTTT. Translated, it gives CASSESRRTSGRPDTQYF.

The chain is built from TRBV24-1 and TRBJ1-6; D possibly corresponds to TRBD1 (5 bases). Germline V gene data show CDR1 as KGHDR and CDR2 as SFDVKD. Trimming removed 9 bases at V and 10 bases at J, with 15 bases between. The CDR3 is made up of 13 amino acids. The CDR3 protein is CATGGVAGSPLHF. Here the CDR3 DNA reads TGTGCCACCGGGGGGGTGGCTGGGTCACCCCTCCACTTT.

V and J are TRBV2 and TRBJ1-5; D gene unclear. The germline gives CDR1 SNHLY, CDR2 FYNNEI. This CDR3 spans 14 amino acids. Trimming removed 7 bases at V and 0 bases at J, with 10 bases between. Written as DNA, the CDR3 is TGTGCCAGCACCTTCGAGTATAGCAATCAGCCCCAGCATTTT. This encodes CASTFEYSNQPQHF.

The chain uses TRBV6-5 and TRBJ1-2, with TRBD1 matching over 7 bases. The ends lost 6 bases at V and 7 bases at J; junction bases unmatched: 2. CDR3 length equals 11 residues. Germline V gives CDR1 MNHEY, CDR2 SVGAGI. The CDR3 sequence: CASRQGGGYTF. CDR3 bases: TGTGCCAGCAGGCAGGGGGGTGGCTACACCTTC.